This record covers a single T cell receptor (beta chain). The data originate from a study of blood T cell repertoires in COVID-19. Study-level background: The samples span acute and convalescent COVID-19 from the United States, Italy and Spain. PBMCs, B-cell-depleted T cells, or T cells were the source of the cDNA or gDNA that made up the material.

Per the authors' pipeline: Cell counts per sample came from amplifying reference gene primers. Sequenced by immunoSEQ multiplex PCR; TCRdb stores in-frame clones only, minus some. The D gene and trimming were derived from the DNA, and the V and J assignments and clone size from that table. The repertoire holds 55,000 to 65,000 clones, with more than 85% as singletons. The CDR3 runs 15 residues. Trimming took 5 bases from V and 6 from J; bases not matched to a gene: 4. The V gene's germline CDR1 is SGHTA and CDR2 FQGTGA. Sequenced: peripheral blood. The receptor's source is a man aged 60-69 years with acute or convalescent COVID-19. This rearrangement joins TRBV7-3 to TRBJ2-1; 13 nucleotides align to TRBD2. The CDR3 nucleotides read TGTGCCAGCAGCCCCAGGACTAGCGGGAGCAATGAGCAGTTCTTC. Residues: CASSPRTSGSNEQFF.